The 26 T cell receptor beta chains below all came from one sample that was sequenced in a study of OX40 agonist ivuxolimab in advanced cancers. Profiled with immunoSEQ multiplex PCR; TCRdb holds only in-frame clones, not every one. The sample comprises more than 10,000 clones, 75% to 95% of which are singletons, and 73% rests with the top ten. This sample comprised CD4+ or CD8+ T cells sorted from blood, obtained in a trial of the OX40 agonist ivuxolimab. These TCRs come from an adult with an advanced solid tumor such as melanoma, head and neck, liver or kidney cancer.

The V and J genes are TRBV9 and TRBJ2-1; D may match TRBD1 or TRBD2 (5 bases each). The germline V gene has CDR1 SGDLS and CDR2 YYNGEE. The CDR3 consists of 9 residues. Between the trimmed V and J ends, which lost 7 bases and 9 bases, there was a span of 5 bases. CDR3 in DNA: TGTGCCAGCGGGGGTGAGCAGTTCTTC. Translated, it gives CASGGEQFF.

The chain employs TRBV19 and TRBJ2-1; 7 bases map to TRBD2. J gave up 0 bases and V 3 bases, and 2 bases lay outside the gene matches. This CDR3 comprises 15 residues. Germline CDR1 LNHDA, CDR2 SQIVND (reference sequence). The CDR3 here is CASSMGTNSYNEQFF. As DNA, the CDR3 is TGTGCCAGTAGTATGGGGACTAACTCCTACAATGAGCAGTTCTTC. Together with reference TRBV19 and TRBJ2-1, the CDR3 gives the full variable domain: DGGITQSPKYLFRKEGQNVTLSCEQNLNHDAMYWYRQDPGQGLRLIYYSQIVNDFQKGDIAEGYSVSREKKESFPLTVTSAQKNPTAFYLCASSMGTNSYNEQFFGPGTRLTVL.

The genes are TRBV21-1 and TRBJ2-7; the table assigns TRBD2, which was not confirmed against the DNA. TRBV21-1 corresponds to a pseudogene. The CDR3 contains 15 residues. This CDR3 is CASSLRGARAYEQYF. The CDR3 DNA sequence: TGTGCCAGCAGCTTACGGGGGGCCAGGGCCTACGAGCAGTACTTC.

The rearrangement joins TRBV27 to TRBJ2-7; D unclear. V dropped 8 bases and J dropped 2 bases, with 19 bases sitting between them. Germline CDR1 reads MNHEY; CDR2 reads SMNVEV (reference sequence). The CDR3 covers 15 residues. CDR3 sequence (DNA): TGTGCCAGCGCCGACGGACCTCATCAGACCTACGAGCAGTACTTC. Its protein product is CASADGPHQTYEQYF.

The chain joins TRBV11-3 to TRBJ2-5; D is unresolved. V shed 4 bases and J shed 3 bases, with 6 bases lying between them. In germline, CDR1 is SGHNT, CDR2 YENEEA. CDR3 length: 12 amino acids. CDR3 amino acids: CASSSLEETQYF. The CDR3 nucleotides are TGTGCCAGCAGCTCCCTGGAAGAGACCCAGTACTTC.

This sequence joins TRBV13 and TRBJ2-7; 7 bases align to TRBD1. The CDR3 has 14 residues. The germline gives CDR1 PRHDT, CDR2 FYEKMQ (reference sequence). V gave up 5 bases and J gave up 2 bases; unmatched junction bases: 6. The CDR3, as DNA: TGTGCCAGCAGCCGGGACAGAGATACCTACGAGCAGTACTTC. Protein product: CASSRDRDTYEQYF.

V gene TRBV19 combines with J gene TRBJ2-5; tentative D call: TRBD1 (5 bases). The CDR3 sequence is 15 residues long. V was trimmed by 0 bases and J by 4 bases, leaving 12 bases between them. Germline values: CDR1 LNHDA, CDR2 SQIVND (reference sequence). The CDR3 protein is CASSIETGISETQYF. Here the CDR3 DNA reads TGTGCCAGTAGTATAGAAACAGGCATATCAGAGACCCAGTACTTC.

This chain uses TRBV23-1 with TRBJ1-3; TRBD1 agrees at 10 bases. TRBV23-1 is identified as an open reading frame with a role that is uncertain. This CDR3 is 18 amino acids long. V gave up 8 bases and J gave up 4 bases; unmatched junction bases: 17. The CDR3 DNA reads as TGCGCCAGCGGAGACAGGGGGCGATTGGGAGCTCTGGGAAACACCATATATTTT. It yields the protein CASGDRGRLGALGNTIYF.

This clone is judged medium-sized. V and J are TRBV10-3 and TRBJ2-3, with D perhaps TRBD2 (6 bases). Germline V gives CDR1 ENHRY, CDR2 SYGVKD. This CDR3 comprises 15 residues. V was trimmed by 5 bases and J by 4 bases, leaving 16 bases between them. CDR3 region: CAISPAGRKADTQYF. The DNA for the CDR3 is TGTGCCATCAGTCCAGCGGGCCGGAAAGCAGATACGCAGTATTTT.

The CDR3 region is CATLGLGNEQYF. CDR3 coding DNA: TGTGCCACCTTGGGCCTGGGCAACGAGCAGTACTTC. The chain joins TRBV6-6 to TRBJ2-7; D remains unclear. V lost 10 bases, J lost 5 bases, and 15 bases lay in between. Germline values: CDR1 MNHNY, CDR2 SVGAGI (reference sequence). The CDR3 sequence is 12 residues long.

The chain joins TRBV9 to TRBJ1-3; 10 bases match TRBD1. After removal of 4 bases from V and 3 bases from J, the junction contained 4 bases not matched to a gene. Germline lookup yields CDR1 SGDLS and CDR2 YYNGEE. The length of the CDR3 is 15 residues. The CDR3 reads CASSRQGARGNTIYF. CDR3 DNA: TGTGCCAGCAGCAGACAGGGGGCGCGTGGAAACACCATATATTTT.

The chain recombines TRBV9 with TRBJ1-6; 12 nucleotides align to TRBD1. The germline CDR1 and CDR2 sequences are SGDLS and YYNGEE. After removal of 3 bases from V and 5 bases from J, the junction contained 15 bases not matched to a gene. There are 20 residues in the CDR3. CDR3 nucleotides: TGTGCCAGCAGCGCCCACCAGGGACAGGGGGCACCTGCTAATAATTCACCCCTCCACTTT. Amino acids: CASSAHQGQGAPANNSPLHF.

V usage is TRBV27 and J usage is TRBJ2-7; TRBD1 matches 7 bases. The ends lost 5 bases at V and 0 bases at J; junction bases unmatched: 4. Per the germline V gene, CDR1 is MNHEY and CDR2 is SMNVEV (reference sequence). This CDR3 comprises 14 residues. CDR3 sequence (DNA): TGTGCCAGCAGTGCCCGACAGGGCTCCTACGAGCAGTACTTC. Protein: CASSARQGSYEQYF.

The chain combines TRBV30 with TRBJ1-4; no firm D call. The germline gives CDR1 GTSNPN, CDR2 SVGIG (reference sequence). V was pared by 2 bases and J by 4 bases, with 14 bases between. The CDR3 contains 15 residues. The CDR3 region has the DNA TGTGCCTGGAGTACCCTCGTAACCATTAATGAAAAACTGTTTTTT. It encodes CAWSTLVTINEKLFF. The full variable domain, its missing parts supplied by reference TRBV30 and TRBJ1-4, is SQTIHQWPATLVQPVGSPLSLECTVEGTSNPNLYWYRQAAGRGLQLLFYSVGIGQISSEVPQNLSASRPQDRQFILSSKKLLLSDSGFYLCAWSTLVTINEKLFFGSGTQLSVL.

The CDR3, as DNA: TGTGCCAGCAGCTCCTCACGTGGAGGACCCCGAAACACCATATATTTT. Its protein product is CASSSSRGGPRNTIYF. The chain has TRBV9 and TRBJ1-3; D gene uncertain. Germline V gene lookup returns CDR1 SGDLS and CDR2 YYNGEE. The V end was cut by 4 bases, the J end by 5 bases, with 19 bases between. The CDR3 is 16 residues long.

CDR3 sequence reads: CASSLLGTSGNNEQFF. CDR3 sequence (DNA): TGTGCCAGCAGTCTACTCGGGACTAGCGGGAACAATGAGCAGTTCTTC. The chain has TRBV25-1 and TRBJ2-1; 13 bases agree with TRBD2. This CDR3 contains 16 residues. Germline values: CDR1 MGHDK, CDR2 SYGVNS. Trimming removed 5 bases from V and 5 bases from J; junction bases left unmatched: 6.

CDR3 amino acids: CASSPGLWERHEQYF. As DNA, the CDR3 is TGCGCCAGCAGCCCGGGTTTATGGGAGCGACACGAGCAGTACTTC. This chain links TRBV4-3 with TRBJ2-7, with D perhaps TRBD2 (5 bases). The CDR3 extends over 15 amino acids. CDR1 LGHNA and CDR2 YSLEER come from the germline V gene. V dropped 4 bases and J dropped 5 bases, with 18 bases sitting between them.

The rearrangement joins TRBV19 to TRBJ1-1; D unresolved. V was trimmed by 0 bases and J by 8 bases, leaving 13 bases between them. This CDR3 contains 14 residues. Germline V lookup: CDR1 LNHDA, CDR2 SQIVND (reference sequence). The CDR3 region is CASSIDRRMEEAFF. The CDR3 DNA sequence: TGTGCCAGTAGTATAGATCGGAGGATGGAAGAAGCTTTCTTT.

The genes are TRBV13 and TRBJ2-1, with a possible D match to TRBD1 (7 bases). Germline CDR1 reads PRHDT; CDR2 reads FYEKMQ (reference sequence). This CDR3 is 15 amino acids long. V was clipped by 1 base and J by 15 bases, with 22 bases between them. The CDR3 here is CASSLAPGGMISGFF. The CDR3 nucleotides are TGTGCCAGCAGCTTAGCCCCAGGGGGGATGATATCCGGGTTCTTC.

The chain recombines TRBV29-1 with TRBJ2-1; 11 bases line up with TRBD2. Trimming cost V 0 bases and J 6 bases; bases outside gene matches: 4. Germline assignment: CDR1 SQVTM and CDR2 ANQGSEA. The CDR3 runs 15 residues. The CDR3 DNA reads TGCAGCGTTGAAGATAATACTAGCGGGGGCAATGAGCAGTTCTTC. Translated: CSVEDNTSGGNEQFF.

This chain joins TRBV6-5 and TRBJ2-7; D gene ambiguous. Germline V lookup: CDR1 MNHEY, CDR2 SVGAGI. V was clipped by 4 bases and J by 2 bases, with 9 bases between them. This CDR3 comprises 13 residues. The CDR3 reads CASSSRQAYEQYF. CDR3 nucleotide sequence: TGTGCCAGCAGTTCGAGACAAGCCTACGAGCAGTACTTC.

This chain connects TRBV6-6 to TRBJ2-7; no definite D call. The V and J ends lost 2 bases and 2 bases respectively, with 10 bases between them. Germline CDR1 MNHNY, CDR2 SVGAGI (reference sequence). There are 14 residues in the CDR3. CDR3 protein: CASSYGSGPYEQYF. The CDR3 DNA is TGTGCCAGCAGTTACGGGTCTGGACCCTACGAGCAGTACTTC.

The sample holds a few counts of this clone. The chain joins TRBV7-1 to TRBJ2-7; 11 nucleotides line up with TRBD1. TRBV7-1 is labeled an ORF, and its function is uncertain. This CDR3 comprises 14 residues. The ends lost 5 bases at V and 5 bases at J; junction bases unmatched: 5. In DNA form, the CDR3 reads TGTGCCAGCAGCCCGGACAGGGGGCTTGACGAGCAGTACTTC. Protein: CASSPDRGLDEQYF.

The genes are TRBV4-1 and TRBJ2-2; TRBD2 is a possible D gene (6 bases). Trimming stripped 2 bases from V and 0 bases from J, with 13 bases between. The CDR3 runs to 17 residues. In germline, CDR1 is MGHRA, CDR2 YSYEKL. CDR3 sequence reads: CASSQHTTSPNTGELFF. CDR3 DNA sequence: TGCGCCAGCAGCCAACACACAACTAGCCCGAACACCGGGGAGCTGTTTTTT.

The V call is TRBV16, the J call TRBJ2-5, with 10 bases matching TRBD1. V was pared by 3 bases and J by 2 bases, with 12 bases of the junction left unmatched. Per the germline V gene, CDR1 is KGHSY and CDR2 is FQNENV. This CDR3 region has 18 residues. CDR3 protein: CASSQSGTGVFGQETQYF. The CDR3 DNA is TGTGCCAGCAGCCAGTCCGGGACAGGGGTTTTTGGGCAAGAGACCCAGTACTTC.

J is TRBJ2-7 and V is TRBV9, with a weak D call TRBD2 (5 bases). Germline loops: CDR1 SGDLS, CDR2 YYNGEE. V dropped 0 bases and J dropped 0 bases, with 7 bases sitting between them. This CDR3 is built from 14 residues. In DNA, the CDR3 is TGTGCCAGCAGCGTAGGCGAGGGCTCCTACGAGCAGTACTTC. Translated: CASSVGEGSYEQYF. The variable domain in full, completed from reference TRBV9 and TRBJ2-7, reads DSGVTQTPKHLITATGQRVTLRCSPRSGDLSVYWYQQSLDQGLQFLIQYYNGEERAKGNILERFSAQQFPDLHSELNLSSLELGDSALYFCASSVGEGSYEQYFGPGTRLTVT.